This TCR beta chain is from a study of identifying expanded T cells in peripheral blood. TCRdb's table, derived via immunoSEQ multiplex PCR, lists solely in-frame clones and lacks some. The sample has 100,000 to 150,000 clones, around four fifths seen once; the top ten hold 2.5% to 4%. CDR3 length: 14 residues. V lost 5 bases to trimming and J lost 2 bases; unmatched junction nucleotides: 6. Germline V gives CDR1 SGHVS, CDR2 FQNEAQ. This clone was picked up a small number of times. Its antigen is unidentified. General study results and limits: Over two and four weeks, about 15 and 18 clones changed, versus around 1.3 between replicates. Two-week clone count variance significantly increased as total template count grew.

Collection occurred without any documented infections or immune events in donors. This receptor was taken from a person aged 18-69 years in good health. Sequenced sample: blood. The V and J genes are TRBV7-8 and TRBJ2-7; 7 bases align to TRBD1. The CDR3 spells CASSLWTGPYEQYF. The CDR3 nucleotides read TGTGCCAGCAGCCTATGGACAGGTCCCTACGAGCAGTACTTC.